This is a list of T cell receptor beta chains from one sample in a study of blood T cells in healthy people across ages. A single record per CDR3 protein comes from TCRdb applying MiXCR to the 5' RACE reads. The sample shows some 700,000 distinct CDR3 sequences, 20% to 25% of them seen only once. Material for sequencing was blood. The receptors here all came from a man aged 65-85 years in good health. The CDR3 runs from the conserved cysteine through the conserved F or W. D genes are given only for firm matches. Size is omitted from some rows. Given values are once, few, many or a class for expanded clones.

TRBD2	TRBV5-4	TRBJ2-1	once	CASSFWAGLGHNEQFF	TGTGCCAGCAGCTTTTGGGCGGGACTAGGGCACAATGAGCAGTTCTTC
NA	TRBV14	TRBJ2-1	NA	CASSQDLARNEQFF	TGTGCCAGCAGCCAAGACCTAGCTCGGAATGAGCAGTTCTTC
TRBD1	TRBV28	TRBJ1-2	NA	CASSLPTGRGGYTF	TGTGCCAGCAGTCTGCCGACAGGGCGAGGTGGCTACACCTTC
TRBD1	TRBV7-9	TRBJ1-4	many	CASSSGQPEKLFF	TGTGCCAGCAGCTCGGGACAGCCTGAAAAACTGTTTTTT
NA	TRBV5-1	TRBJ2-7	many	CASSLDSTYEQYF	TGCGCCAGCAGCTTGGACAGTACCTACGAGCAGTACTTC
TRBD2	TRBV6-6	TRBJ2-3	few	CASSYWTSGRTDTQYF	TGTGCCAGCAGTTACTGGACTAGCGGGAGGACAGATACGCAGTATTTT
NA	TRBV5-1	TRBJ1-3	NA	CASSISGVFADTIYF	TGCGCCAGCAGCATTAGCGGGGTATTCGCGGACACCATATATTTT
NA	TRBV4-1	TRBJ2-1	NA	CASSQAIGRSTYNEQFF	TGCGCCAGCAGCCAAGCAATAGGGCGGTCGACCTACAATGAGCAGTTCTTC
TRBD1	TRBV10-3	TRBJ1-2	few	CAITGDRGVLSHGYTF	TGTGCCATCACCGGGGACAGGGGTGTATTGTCTCATGGCTACACCTTC
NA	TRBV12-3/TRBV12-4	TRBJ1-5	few	CASSLGRVPNQPQHF	TGTGCCAGCAGTTTAGGCAGGGTTCCCAATCAGCCCCAGCATTTT
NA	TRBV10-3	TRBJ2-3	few	CAIRAHGAGDGTDTQYF	TGTGCCATCAGGGCCCACGGCGCAGGGGACGGAACAGATACGCAGTATTTT
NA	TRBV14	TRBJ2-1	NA	CASSQDRSSGQFF	TGTGCCAGCAGCCAAGATCGGTCCTCAGGGCAGTTCTTC
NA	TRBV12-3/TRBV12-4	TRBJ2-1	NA	CASSWLWGSYNEQFF	TGTGCCAGCAGCTGGCTGTGGGGGTCCTACAATGAGCAGTTCTTC
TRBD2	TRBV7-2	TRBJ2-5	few	CASSLTSGGAGTQYF	TGTGCCAGCAGCTTAACTAGCGGGGGGGCCGGGACCCAGTACTTC
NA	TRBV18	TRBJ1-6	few	CASSPDSVRLRVHF	TGTGCCAGCTCACCGGACAGCGTCCGTCTACGCGTCCACTTT
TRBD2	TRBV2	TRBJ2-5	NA	CASNPTSGRGGQETQYF	TGTGCCAGCAACCCGACTAGCGGGAGGGGTGGGCAAGAGACCCAGTACTTC
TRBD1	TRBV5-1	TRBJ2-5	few	CASSFQGTAETQYF	TGCGCCAGCAGCTTCCAGGGGACAGCGGAGACCCAGTACTTC
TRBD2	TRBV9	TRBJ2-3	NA	CASSVLAGGDTQYF	TGTGCCAGCAGCGTATTAGCGGGGGGAGATACGCAGTATTTT
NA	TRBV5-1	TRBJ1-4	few	CASSLQFGANEKLFF	TGCGCCAGCAGCTTGCAATTCGGGGCTAATGAAAAACTGTTTTTT
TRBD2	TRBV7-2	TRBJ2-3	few	CASSPAGTSGMLDTQYF	TGTGCCAGCAGCCCCGCCGGGACTAGCGGGATGCTAGATACGCAGTATTTT
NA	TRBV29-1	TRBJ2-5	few	CSVQQGGGQYF	TGCAGCGTTCAACAGGGAGGAGGGCAGTACTTC
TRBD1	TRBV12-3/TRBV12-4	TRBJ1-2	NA	CASTYRGVSGYGYTF	TGTGCCAGCACGTACAGGGGGGTTTCGGGCTATGGCTACACCTTC
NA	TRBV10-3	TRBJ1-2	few	CAMTSGTAFGYGYTF	TGTGCCATGACCTCCGGGACGGCCTTCGGCTATGGCTACACCTTC
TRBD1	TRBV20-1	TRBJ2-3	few	CSADRGYTDTQYF	TGCAGTGCAGACAGGGGCTACACAGATACGCAGTATTTT
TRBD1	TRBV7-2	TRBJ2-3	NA	CASSLAGTGVFTDTQYF	TGTGCCAGCAGCTTAGCGGGGACAGGTGTTTTTACAGATACGCAGTATTTT
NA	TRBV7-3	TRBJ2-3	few	CASSLSLALGDTQYF	TGTGCCAGCAGCTTAAGCCTAGCTTTGGGAGATACGCAGTATTTT
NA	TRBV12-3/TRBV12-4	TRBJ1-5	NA	CASSLNFGVGEPQHF	TGTGCCAGCAGTTTAAATTTTGGGGTCGGAGAGCCCCAGCATTTT
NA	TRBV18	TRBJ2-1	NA	CASSLGGPNEQFF	TGTGCCAGCTCACTTGGGGGGCCCAATGAGCAGTTCTTC
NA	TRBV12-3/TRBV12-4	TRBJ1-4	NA	CASSLALQLWEKLFF	TGTGCCAGCAGTTTAGCGCTACAGCTCTGGGAAAAACTGTTTTTT
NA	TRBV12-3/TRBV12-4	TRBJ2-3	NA	CASSLMAGPTSTDTQYF	TGTGCCAGCAGTTTAATGGCGGGACCGACTAGCACAGATACGCAGTATTTT
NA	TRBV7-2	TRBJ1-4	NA	CASSSTGFGEKLFF	TGTGCCAGCAGCTCAACAGGGTTCGGCGAAAAACTGTTTTTT
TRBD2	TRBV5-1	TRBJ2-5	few	CASSLNPTSGVETQYF	TGCGCCAGCAGCTTAAACCCGACTAGCGGAGTGGAGACCCAGTACTTC
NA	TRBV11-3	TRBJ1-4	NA	CASSFQEGEKLFF	TGTGCCAGCAGCTTTCAGGAGGGGGAAAAACTGTTTTTT
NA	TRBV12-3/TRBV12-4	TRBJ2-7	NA	CASRRNGGLNSYEQYF	TGTGCCAGCAGGCGGAACGGGGGGCTGAACTCCTACGAGCAGTACTTC
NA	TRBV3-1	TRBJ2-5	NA	CASSQVNGRRGETQYF	TGTGCCAGCAGCCAAGTCAATGGGAGGCGTGGGGAGACCCAGTACTTC
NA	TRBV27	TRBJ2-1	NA	CASSWLPDSYNEQFF	TGTGCCAGCAGTTGGCTACCTGATTCCTACAATGAGCAGTTCTTC
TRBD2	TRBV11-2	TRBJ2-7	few	CASSLGTSTLREQYF	TGTGCCAGCAGCCTCGGGACTAGTACTTTACGCGAGCAGTACTTC
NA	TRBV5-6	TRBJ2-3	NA	CASSLRSRAQYF	TGTGCCAGCAGCTTGAGGTCGAGAGCGCAGTATTTT
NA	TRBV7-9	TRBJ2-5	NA	CASSLRLGGETQYF	TGTGCCAGCAGCTTAAGACTAGGAGGGGAGACCCAGTACTTC
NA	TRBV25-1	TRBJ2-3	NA	CASSEGTQRFRDF	TGTGCCAGCAGTGAGGGGACTCAGAGGTTTCGGGATTTT
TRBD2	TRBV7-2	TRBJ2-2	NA	CASSPDLGSGSTGELFF	TGTGCCAGCAGCCCTGACCTGGGTAGCGGGAGTACCGGGGAGCTGTTTTTT
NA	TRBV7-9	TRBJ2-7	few	CASSFTREQYF	TGTGCCAGCAGCTTCACCCGCGAGCAGTACTTC
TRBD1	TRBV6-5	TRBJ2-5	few	CASRPSTGAYNQETQYF	TGTGCCAGCAGGCCCTCCACAGGGGCCTACAACCAAGAGACCCAGTACTTC
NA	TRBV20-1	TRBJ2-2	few	CSARDRSSGELFF	TGCAGTGCTAGAGATCGGTCCTCCGGGGAGCTGTTTTTT
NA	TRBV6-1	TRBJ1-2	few	CASSEGRQNGGYTF	TGTGCCAGCAGTGAAGGGCGGCAGAATGGCGGCTACACCTTC